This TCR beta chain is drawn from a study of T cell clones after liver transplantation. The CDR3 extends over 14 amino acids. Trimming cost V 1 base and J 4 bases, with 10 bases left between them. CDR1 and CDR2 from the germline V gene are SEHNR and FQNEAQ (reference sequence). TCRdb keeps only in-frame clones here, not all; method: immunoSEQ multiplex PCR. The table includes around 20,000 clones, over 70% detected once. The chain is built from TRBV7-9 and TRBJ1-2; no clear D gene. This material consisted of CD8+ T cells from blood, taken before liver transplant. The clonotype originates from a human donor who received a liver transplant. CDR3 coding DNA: TGTGCCAGCAGCTTAGTGGACGGCCCCTATGGCTACACCTTC. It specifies CASSLVDGPYGYTF.